These 25 T cell receptor beta chains came from one sample sequenced in a study of CD8 T cells in Susac syndrome. Reverse transcription of roughly 0.45 to 1 ug RNA was carried out with random hexamers. A single record per CDR3 protein comes from TCRdb applying MiXCR to the immunoSEQ multiplex PCR reads. Here the sample spans 120,000 or so distinct CDR3 sequences, about 93% being singletons. The source material was CD8+ T cells from PBMCs. These receptors were taken from a human donor with Susac syndrome.

A single count supports this clonotype. The chain links TRBV12-3 or TRBV12-4 to TRBJ1-2; 8 bases are a match to TRBD1. The CDR3 totals 14 residues. V trimming: 5 bases; J trimming: 4 bases; junction bases outside the gene matches: 6. The CDR3 DNA reads as TGTGCCAGCAGTCCAGGGGGCGCGGTCTATGGCTACACCTTC. It is translated as CASSPGGAVYGYTF.

The genes are TRBV29-1 and TRBJ2-1; no clear D. Germline loops: CDR1 SQVTM, CDR2 ANQGSEA. This CDR3 has 11 amino acids. Trimming removed 3 bases at V and 6 bases at J, with 6 bases between. The CDR3 DNA is TGCAGCGTTGAGCACCTCAATGAGCAGTTCTTC. Translated: CSVEHLNEQFF.

The chain uses TRBV27 and TRBJ1-1; D is possibly TRBD1 (5 bases). V dropped 0 bases and J dropped 3 bases, with 11 bases sitting between them. This CDR3 contains 15 residues. Germline CDR1 reads MNHEY; CDR2 reads SMNVEV (reference sequence). The CDR3 nucleotides are TGTGCCAGCAGTTTATCGATTGGGGGGGACACTGAAGCTTTCTTT. Encoded protein: CASSLSIGGDTEAFF.

V and J are TRBV12-3 or TRBV12-4 and TRBJ2-5; TRBD2 agrees at 12 bases. V dropped 2 bases and J dropped 5; count of bases not matched to a gene: 3. This CDR3 region has 15 residues. CDR3 coding DNA: TGTGCCAGCAGTTTAATAGGACTAGCGGGGGAGACCCAGTACTTC. This gives the protein CASSLIGLAGETQYF.

J is TRBJ2-1 and V is TRBV27; 7 positions match TRBD1. The CDR3 consists of 12 residues. The V gene's germline CDR1 is MNHEY and CDR2 SMNVEV (reference sequence). J gave up 10 bases and V 8 bases, and 8 bases lay outside the gene matches. CDR3 amino acids: CASCSYRGEQFF. Here the CDR3 DNA reads TGTGCCAGCTGCTCCTACAGGGGAGAGCAGTTCTTC.

The CDR3 region has the DNA TGCGCCAGCAGCTTGCTCCAGGACACCCAGTACTTC. Its protein product is CASSLLQDTQYF. The V and J genes are TRBV5-1 and TRBJ2-5, with D uncertain. Germline V gene data show CDR1 as SGHRS and CDR2 as YFSETQ. Trimming stripped 1 base from V and 8 bases from J, with 9 bases between. There are 12 residues in the CDR3. The full variable domain, rest sourced from reference TRBV5-1 and TRBJ2-5, is KAGVTQTPRYLIKTRGQQVTLSCSPISGHRSVSWYQQTPGQGLQFLFEYFSETQRNKGNFPGRFSGRQFSNSRSEMNVSTLELGDSALYLCASSLLQDTQYFGPGTRLLVL.

V usage is TRBV6-5 and J usage is TRBJ2-1; tentatively, D is TRBD1 or TRBD2 (5 bases each). The germline V gene has CDR1 MNHEY and CDR2 SVGAGI. V was shortened by 2 bases and J by 6 bases, with 8 bases between the two germline ends. The CDR3 sequence is 13 residues long. The CDR3 here is CASSYGTFNEQFF. In nucleotides, the CDR3 is TGTGCCAGCAGTTACGGGACCTTCAATGAGCAGTTCTTC.

The rearrangement links TRBV15 to TRBJ1-6, with 11 bases identical to TRBD1. J lost 6 bases, V lost 1 base, and 2 bases had no gene match. The CDR3 covers 16 residues. In germline, CDR1 is LNHNV, CDR2 YYDKDF (reference sequence). CDR3 bases: TGTGCCACCAGCAGAGGGGACAGGGGGGTTAATTCACCCCTCCACTTT. Amino acids: CATSRGDRGVNSPLHF.

As DNA, the CDR3 is TGCAGTGCTAGAGATAAGAGGCTAGCGGGGAGGGATACGCAGTATTTT. The encoded protein is CSARDKRLAGRDTQYF. This chain links TRBV20-1 with TRBJ2-3; TRBD2 aligns across 9 bases. This CDR3 is built from 16 residues. Per germline, CDR1 DFQATT and CDR2 SNEGSKA (reference sequence). V gave up 0 bases and J gave up 6 bases; unmatched junction bases: 10.

The CDR3 bases are TGCGCCAGCAGCCAATCCGGACCGGGACTAGCGGGGGAAGAGACCCAGTACTTC. Translated: CASSQSGPGLAGEETQYF. The chain joins TRBV4-3 to TRBJ2-5; the match to TRBD2 covers 14 bases. Looked up from germline, CDR1 is LGHNA and CDR2 is YSLEER. The V gene end was trimmed by 2 bases and the J gene end by 3 bases; junction bases not matched to a gene: 8. The CDR3 has 18 residues.

The rearrangement joins TRBV5-4 to TRBJ2-1; no clear D. Germline V lookup: CDR1 SGHNT, CDR2 YYREEE (reference sequence). Between the trimmed V and J ends, which lost 0 bases and 5 bases, there was a span of 12 bases. The CDR3 covers 15 residues. CDR3: CASSLVAGVHNEQFF. The CDR3 region has the DNA TGTGCCAGCAGCTTGGTGGCTGGAGTCCACAATGAGCAGTTCTTC.

This clonotype was counted a few times. The chain couples TRBV27 to TRBJ2-1; D is undetermined. There are 12 residues in the CDR3. Germline V lookup: CDR1 MNHEY, CDR2 SMNVEV (reference sequence). V lost 4 bases and J lost 6, with 7 bases in between. The CDR3 sequence: CASSWGGNEQFF. CDR3 DNA sequence: TGTGCCAGCAGTTGGGGTGGCAATGAGCAGTTCTTC.

This chain connects TRBV12-5 to TRBJ2-4; 8 nucleotides align to TRBD2. Germline CDR1 reads LGHNT; CDR2 reads FRNRAP. This CDR3 region has 17 residues. Trimming took 2 bases from V and 9 from J; bases not matched to a gene: 15. This CDR3 reads CASGLPRGSGDLGIQYF. DNA for the CDR3: TGTGCTAGTGGTTTGCCTAGGGGTAGCGGGGACCTGGGCATTCAGTACTTC.

The chain couples TRBV13 to TRBJ2-3; D possibly corresponds to TRBD2 (7 bases). This CDR3 comprises 17 residues. With 1 base removed from V and 5 bases from J, the gap between germline ends came to 19 bases. Germline CDR1 and CDR2: PRHDT and FYEKMQ (reference sequence). As DNA, the CDR3 is TGTGCCAGCAGCTTAGCCCCTAAGGGGGGGCTCGGAGATACGCAGTATTTT. Encoded protein: CASSLAPKGGLGDTQYF.

The chain joins TRBV13 to TRBJ2-5; 11 bases map to TRBD2. The V and J ends lost 2 bases and 6 bases, in that order; junction bases with no gene match: 8. There are 16 residues in the CDR3. Germline CDR1 reads PRHDT; CDR2 reads FYEKMQ (reference sequence). In nucleotides, the CDR3 is TGTGCCAGCAGCTTAAGCATAGCGGGGGGGCCAAAGACCCAGTACTTC. Translating gives CASSLSIAGGPKTQYF. Filled out from reference TRBV13 and TRBJ2-5, the complete variable domain reads AAGVIQSPRHLIKEKRETATLKCYPIPRHDTVYWYQQGPGQDPQFLISFYEKMQSDKGSIPDRFSAQQFSDYHSELNMSSLELGDSALYFCASSLSIAGGPKTQYFGPGTRLLVL.

The table lists this clonotype with a count of one. The gene calls are TRBV16 and TRBJ1-2; no clear D. V lost 5 bases and J 7 bases, leaving 11 bases between the germline ends. CDR3 length: 12 amino acids. CDR1 and CDR2 from the germline V gene are KGHSY and FQNENV. The DNA for the CDR3 is TGTGCCAGCAGCGCCGTGTACGGTGGCTACACCTTC. Its protein is CASSAVYGGYTF. The variable domain in full, completed from reference TRBV16 and TRBJ1-2, reads GEEVAQTPKHLVRGEGQKAKLYCAPIKGHSYVFWYQQVLKNEFKFLISFQNENVFDETGMPKERFSAKCLPNSPCSLEIQATKLEDSAVYFCASSAVYGGYTFGSGTRLTVV.

V is TRBV18 and J is TRBJ2-1, with D perhaps assigned TRBD1 or TRBD2 (5 bases each). Trimming shortened V by 8 bases and J by 9 bases, and 20 bases separated the two germline ends. The CDR3 consists of 14 residues. Germline CDR1 reads KGHSH; CDR2 reads LQKENI. The CDR3 nucleotides read TGTGCCAGCCACGGGGCACGAGATGTCGTTGAGCAGTTCTTC. It codes for CASHGARDVVEQFF.

The V and J genes are TRBV4-2 and TRBJ2-1, with a tentative D call TRBD1 (5 bases). The germline V gene has CDR1 LGHNA and CDR2 YNFKEQ. V dropped 1 base and J dropped 4 bases, with 11 bases sitting between them. The CDR3 runs to 15 residues. This CDR3 reads CASSQAVGPYNEQFF. The CDR3 nucleotides read TGTGCCAGCAGCCAAGCGGTGGGGCCATACAATGAGCAGTTCTTC.

The rearrangement uses TRBV5-1 and TRBJ2-5; a weak D match, TRBD2 (6 bases). This CDR3 has 15 residues. CDR1 SGHRS and CDR2 YFSETQ come from the germline V gene. Trimming removed 0 bases from V and 5 bases from J, with 14 bases in between. The CDR3, as DNA: TGCGCCAGCAGCTTGGTTGTTCCGGGGAGGGAGACCCAGTACTTC. This sequence encodes CASSLVVPGRETQYF. Full variable domain (rest looked up from reference TRBV5-1 and TRBJ2-5): KAGVTQTPRYLIKTRGQQVTLSCSPISGHRSVSWYQQTPGQGLQFLFEYFSETQRNKGNFPGRFSGRQFSNSRSEMNVSTLELGDSALYLCASSLVVPGRETQYFGPGTRLLVL.

CDR3 coding DNA: TGTGCCAGCCTACTAGCGGGGGGGCAGAATGAGCAGTTCTTC. Encoded protein: CASLLAGGQNEQFF. The J gene is TRBJ2-1, the V gene TRBV2; 13 positions agree with TRBD2. The CDR3 extends over 14 amino acids. CDR1 SNHLY and CDR2 FYNNEI come from the germline V gene. V was clipped by 8 bases and J by 7 bases; unmatched bases: 5.

This chain connects TRBV5-1 to TRBJ1-1; no reliable D call. This CDR3 is 13 amino acids long. Germline V gene sequence: CDR1 SGHRS, CDR2 YFSETQ. V lost 4 bases, J lost 3 bases, and 10 bases lay in between. CDR3 loop: CASSPFGDTEAFF. CDR3 nucleotides: TGCGCCAGCAGCCCCTTCGGGGACACTGAAGCTTTCTTT.

The rearrangement uses TRBV7-2 and TRBJ2-3, with 7 bases that match TRBD2. Trimming took 3 bases from V and 2 from J; bases not matched to a gene: 11. Germline V gene data show CDR1 as SGHTA and CDR2 as FQGNSA. The CDR3 loop spans 17 amino acids. The CDR3 nucleotides read TGTGCCAGCAGCTTCCCCTCTACTAGCGCTAACACAGATACGCAGTATTTT. Translated, it gives CASSFPSTSANTDTQYF.

A single count supports this clonotype. The V gene is TRBV12-3 or TRBV12-4, the J gene TRBJ1-1; D remains ambiguous. V lost 6 bases and J 11 bases, leaving 13 bases between the germline ends. CDR3 length equals 11 residues. CDR3 sequence (DNA): TGTGCCAGCAGGTCTTTTCAAAAGGCTTTCTTT. This codes for CASRSFQKAFF.

This clonotype has only one observation. This chain joins TRBV7-9 and TRBJ1-2; tentative D call: TRBD1 (5 bases). V was cut by 5 bases and J by 4 bases, with 14 bases left in between. The germline gives CDR1 SEHNR, CDR2 FQNEAQ (reference sequence). The CDR3 runs 14 residues. The CDR3 DNA sequence: TGTGCCAGCAGCCCACTTGCGAGGGGCTATGGCTACACCTTC. This translates into CASSPLARGYGYTF.

The rearrangement links TRBV7-8 to TRBJ1-6; possibly TRBD1 for D (5 bases). The CDR3 spans 14 residues. The V and J ends lost 5 bases and 10 bases respectively, with 15 bases between them. CDR1 is SGHVS, CDR2 FQNEAQ, per germline. The CDR3 sequence: CASSAQGWESPLHF. CDR3 DNA sequence: TGTGCCAGCAGCGCTCAGGGTTGGGAGTCACCCCTCCACTTT. The variable domain in full, completed from reference TRBV7-8 and TRBJ1-6, reads GAGVSQSPRYKVAKRGQDVALRCDPISGHVSLFWYQQALGQGPEFLTYFQNEAQLDKSGLPSDRFFAERPEGSVSTLKIQRTQQEDSAVYLCASSAQGWESPLHFGNGTRLTVT.